One and the same sample provided the 25 T cell receptor beta chains below, sequenced in a study of OX40 agonist ivuxolimab in advanced cancers. Libraries were prepared by immunoSEQ multiplex PCR; TCRdb keeps only in-frame clonotypes and omits some of them. The profile shows more than 70,000 clones, approximately 94% of them singletons. The sequences come from CD4+ or CD8+ T cells sorted from blood, collected in a trial of the OX40 agonist ivuxolimab. These receptors all stem from an adult with an advanced solid tumor such as melanoma, head and neck, liver or kidney cancer.

The rearrangement uses TRBV6-5 and TRBJ2-5; D remains unclear. The CDR3 sequence is 11 residues long. The germline V gene encodes CDR1 MNHEY and CDR2 SVGAGI. Trimming removed 8 bases from V and 3 bases from J, with 7 bases in between. In nucleotides, the CDR3 is TGTGCCAGCGGTCCGGAAGAGACCCAGTACTTC. Translation gives CASGPEETQYF.

Only one count was recorded for this clone. The genes are TRBV10-3 and TRBJ1-5; 7 bases are shared with TRBD1. The V segment lost 6 bases and the J segment 2 bases; nucleotides outside the gene matches: 4. The CDR3 runs to 14 residues. Per germline, CDR1 ENHRY and CDR2 SYGVKD. The CDR3 nucleotides are TGTGCCATCAGCCAGGGGGGTGGCAATCAGCCCCAGCATTTT. Amino acids: CAISQGGGNQPQHF.

The CDR3 region is CASSPGRSSGNTIYF. The CDR3 coding sequence is TGTGCCAGCAGCCCGGGACGGTCCTCTGGAAACACCATATATTTT. The chain joins TRBV7-2 to TRBJ1-3; weak D call: TRBD1 (5 bases). The CDR3 consists of 15 residues. Trimming pared 5 bases from V and 0 bases from J, leaving 11 bases between. Germline V gene sequence: CDR1 SGHTA, CDR2 FQGNSA.

V gene TRBV29-1 combines with J gene TRBJ1-2, with D maybe TRBD1 (6 bases). The germline gives CDR1 SQVTM, CDR2 ANQGSEA. Trimming removed 7 bases from V and 2 bases from J, with 11 bases in between. The CDR3 has 12 residues. CDR3: CSAGAGNYGYTF. The CDR3 region has the DNA TGCAGCGCGGGGGCAGGGAACTATGGCTACACCTTC.

The V gene is TRBV11-3, the J gene TRBJ2-3; 10 nucleotides match TRBD2. The CDR3 contains 17 residues. CDR1 and CDR2 (germline): SGHNT, YENEEA. The V gene end was trimmed by 4 bases and the J gene end by 4 bases; junction bases not matched to a gene: 11. CDR3 protein: CASSSSGTSDPPDTQYF. The CDR3, as DNA: TGTGCCAGCAGCTCCTCCGGGACTAGCGACCCCCCAGATACGCAGTATTTT.

This chain links TRBV4-3 with TRBJ1-1, with D perhaps TRBD1 (5 bases). V was trimmed by 1 base and J by 3 bases, leaving 12 bases between them. CDR1 is LGHNA and CDR2 is YSLEER in the germline V gene. The CDR3 extends over 15 amino acids. The chain's CDR3 is CASSQGWGGHTEAFF. The CDR3 coding sequence is TGCGCCAGCAGCCAAGGGTGGGGGGGACACACTGAAGCTTTCTTT.

V usage is TRBV11-3 and J usage is TRBJ2-5, with D tentatively TRBD1 or TRBD2 (6 bases each). With 3 bases removed from V and 5 bases from J, the gap between germline ends came to 19 bases. This CDR3 contains 16 residues. The germline CDR1 and CDR2 sequences are SGHNT and YENEEA. For the CDR3, the DNA is TGTGCCAGCAGCTTTAGAGGACAGTGGGAGGAGGAGACCCAGTACTTC. Amino acids: CASSFRGQWEEETQYF.

V and J are TRBV6-5 and TRBJ2-2; 7 nucleotides align to TRBD2. The CDR3 spans 13 residues. V gave up 10 bases and J gave up 2 bases; unmatched junction bases: 4. The germline V gene encodes CDR1 MNHEY and CDR2 SVGAGI. The CDR3 sequence is CATGTTNTGELFF. The CDR3 nucleotides are TGTGCCACCGGGACTACAAACACCGGGGAGCTGTTTTTT.

The chain recombines TRBV4-1 with TRBJ1-5; TRBD1 aligns across 8 bases. V was clipped by 4 bases and J by 4 bases; unmatched bases: 6. Germline-derived CDR1 and CDR2 are MGHRA and YSYEKL. This CDR3 contains 15 residues. CDR3 amino acids: CASSLWTGQNQPQHF. CDR3 nucleotide sequence: TGCGCCAGCAGCCTCTGGACAGGGCAAAATCAGCCCCAGCATTTT.

The chain uses TRBV6-5 and TRBJ1-2; 8 bases map to TRBD1. V shed 7 bases, J shed 7 bases, and the junction held 2 bases outside the gene matches. There are 11 residues in the CDR3. In germline, CDR1 is MNHEY, CDR2 SVGAGI. The CDR3 DNA follows: TGTGCCAGCATGACAGGGGCTGGCTACACCTTC. It is translated as CASMTGAGYTF.

V gene TRBV6-1 combines with J gene TRBJ1-3; D not certain. Germline V lookup: CDR1 MNHNS, CDR2 SASEGT. The length of the CDR3 is 14 residues. The V gene lost 7 bases and the J gene lost 2 bases, with 12 bases spanning the gap. The CDR3 region is CASIEVIAGNTIYF. In nucleotides, the CDR3 is TGTGCCAGCATCGAGGTTATAGCTGGAAACACCATATATTTT.

The rearrangement joins TRBV19 to TRBJ1-6; the D is unclear. V lost 3 bases, J lost 7 bases, and 4 bases lay in between. Germline V lookup: CDR1 LNHDA, CDR2 SQIVND (reference sequence). This CDR3 comprises 12 residues. Written as DNA, the CDR3 is TGTGCCAGTAGTATTGGAAATTCACCCCTCCACTTT. Translating gives CASSIGNSPLHF.

The chain carries TRBV10-3 and TRBJ1-1; D not certain. V lost 2 bases and J 4 bases, leaving 14 bases between the germline ends. The germline V gene encodes CDR1 ENHRY and CDR2 SYGVKD. This CDR3 spans 15 amino acids. The CDR3 is CAISEPTMGSTEAFF. In DNA, the CDR3 is TGTGCCATCAGTGAGCCTACGATGGGAAGCACTGAAGCTTTCTTT.

This chain connects TRBV14 to TRBJ2-7; D perhaps matches TRBD1 (6 bases). This CDR3 spans 13 amino acids. With 5 bases removed from V and 3 bases from J, the gap between germline ends came to 11 bases. Per the germline V gene, CDR1 is SGHDN and CDR2 is FVKESK. CDR3 in amino acids: CASSSIQGYEQYF. DNA of the CDR3: TGTGCCAGCAGCTCCATACAGGGCTACGAGCAGTACTTC. Full variable domain (remainder filled in from reference TRBV14 and TRBJ2-7): EAGVTQFPSHSVIEKGQTVTLRCDPISGHDNLYWYRRVMGKEIKFLLHFVKESKQDESGMPNNRFLAERTGGTYSTLKVQPAELEDSGVYFCASSSIQGYEQYFGPGTRLTVT.

For the CDR3, the DNA is TGTGCCAGCAGCGTCCGCACAGGGAGTGCTAATGAAAAACTGTTTTTT. Its translation: CASSVRTGSANEKLFF. The V and J genes are TRBV9 and TRBJ1-4; maybe TRBD1 (6 bases). V was pared by 2 bases and J by 3 bases, with 14 bases between. In germline, CDR1 is SGDLS, CDR2 YYNGEE. CDR3 length equals 16 residues.

The chain carries TRBV6-5 and TRBJ2-5; the D is unclear. The last part of the DNA fits TRBJ2-7 better; the J call may be wrong. The germline CDR1 and CDR2 sequences are MNHEY and SVGAGI. The CDR3 is 15 residues long. The chain's CDR3 is CASSYSMAYSYEQYF. DNA of the CDR3: TGTGCCAGCAGTTACTCGATGGCCTACTCCTACGAGCAGTACTTC.

The chain employs TRBV29-1 and TRBJ2-2; 11 positions agree with TRBD2. The CDR3 length is 18 residues. In germline, CDR1 is SQVTM, CDR2 ANQGSEA. V gave up 0 bases and J gave up 3 bases; unmatched junction bases: 9. The CDR3, as DNA: TGCAGCGTTGAAGATAGGGCTAGCGGGGGGAGTTACACCGGGGAGCTGTTTTTT. Protein sequence: CSVEDRASGGSYTGELFF.

The chain joins TRBV7-3 to TRBJ2-1; tentatively, D is TRBD2 (5 bases). V lost 3 bases, J lost 6 bases, and 12 bases lay in between. CDR1 is SGHTA and CDR2 is FQGTGA in the germline V gene. The CDR3 extends over 14 amino acids. CDR3 bases: TGTGCCAGCAGCTTCGAGGGAGTCGGCAATGAGCAGTTCTTC. Its protein product is CASSFEGVGNEQFF.

V gene TRBV12-5 combines with J gene TRBJ1-2, with D maybe TRBD1 (6 bases). CDR3 size: 14 residues. The V gene lost 3 bases and the J gene lost 6 bases, with 14 bases spanning the gap. Germline CDR1 LGHNT, CDR2 FRNRAP. The CDR3 DNA follows: TGTGCTAGTGGTTTTGAAGGACAGATTGATGGCTACACCTTC. Encoded protein: CASGFEGQIDGYTF. Full variable domain (outside the CDR3, taken from reference TRBV12-5 and TRBJ1-2): DARVTQTPRHKVTEMGQEVTMRCQPILGHNTVFWYRQTMMQGLELLAYFRNRAPLDDSGMPKDRFSAEMPDATLATLKIQPSEPRDSAVYFCASGFEGQIDGYTFGSGTRLTVV.

This chain uses TRBV19 with TRBJ2-1; TRBD2 aligns across 9 bases. The V gene end was trimmed by 2 bases and the J gene end by 7 bases; junction bases not matched to a gene: 3. Germline CDR1 is LNHDA and CDR2 is SQIVND (reference sequence). This CDR3 spans 14 amino acids. CDR3: CASSISSGGNEQFF. CDR3 nucleotide sequence: TGTGCCAGTAGTATAAGTAGCGGGGGTAATGAGCAGTTCTTC. The full variable domain, in which reference TRBV19 and TRBJ2-1 provide the parts outside the CDR3, is DGGITQSPKYLFRKEGQNVTLSCEQNLNHDAMYWYRQDPGQGLRLIYYSQIVNDFQKGDIAEGYSVSREKKESFPLTVTSAQKNPTAFYLCASSISSGGNEQFFGPGTRLTVL.

The rearrangement links TRBV7-2 to TRBJ2-7; perhaps TRBD2 as D (6 bases). Trimming left V 5 bases short and J 6 bases short, with 17 bases between. Germline CDR1 is SGHTA and CDR2 is FQGNSA. The CDR3 loop spans 14 amino acids. CDR3 sequence (DNA): TGTGCCAGCAGCCTCGCCCTGGGCGGGGCCGAGCAGTACTTC. This sequence encodes CASSLALGGAEQYF.

The CDR3 here is CASSDRADTQYF. In DNA, the CDR3 is TGTGCCAGCAGCGACCGGGCAGATACGCAGTATTTT. This chain connects TRBV11-3 to TRBJ2-3; D is unclear. The CDR3 has 12 residues. The V gene lost 5 bases and the J gene lost 4 bases, with 7 bases spanning the gap. The germline V gene has CDR1 SGHNT and CDR2 YENEEA.

The chain couples TRBV28 to TRBJ2-2; D might be TRBD1 (5 bases). Germline V gene lookup returns CDR1 MDHEN and CDR2 SYDVKM. This CDR3 region has 14 residues. V was clipped by 2 bases and J by 6 bases, with 10 bases between them. CDR3 sequence (DNA): TGTGCCAGCAGTTTAACAGGCTGGGCCGGGGAGCTGTTTTTT. Amino acids: CASSLTGWAGELFF.

The chain is built from TRBV11-2 and TRBJ1-1; no reliable D call. With 5 bases removed from V and 5 bases from J, the gap between germline ends came to 18 bases. CDR1 is SGHAT, CDR2 FQNNGV, per germline. The CDR3 loop spans 15 amino acids. CDR3 DNA: TGTGCCAGCAGCCTAGGACCGGGCCAAGAGACTGAAGCTTTCTTT. Translated: CASSLGPGQETEAFF.

This clone was observed a single time. The chain combines TRBV18 with TRBJ2-7, with 10 bases lining up with TRBD1. Germline CDR1 and CDR2: KGHSH and LQKENI. The CDR3 is 15 residues long. V dropped 3 bases and J dropped 1; count of bases not matched to a gene: 3. CDR3 sequence reads: CASSPTGGGSYEQYF. The CDR3 region has the DNA TGTGCCAGCTCACCGACAGGGGGCGGTTCCTACGAGCAGTACTTC.